This TCR beta chain comes out of a study of T-cell memory formation after mild COVID-19. Study observations and caveats: Clones contracting day 15 to 85 were balanced CD4/CD8; later expanders leaned CD4+.

CDR1 and CDR2 (germline): DFQATT, SNEGSKA (reference sequence). CDR3 size: 17 residues. After removal of 4 bases from V and 0 bases from J, the junction contained 8 bases not matched to a gene. For this clonotype: Its antigen is not identified.

TCRdb reprocessed the 5' RACE reads via MiXCR and lists one record per CDR3 protein. Among 150,000 to 200,000 distinct CDR3 sequences listed, 11% were seen once. Input material: PBMCs or a T cell subset sorted from them (not recorded which). The sequence came from a man aged 18 to 35 who had mild COVID-19 (a few samples of this study predate the infection). Cell type and time point are not known. The chain links TRBV20-1 to TRBJ2-7, with 14 bases that match TRBD2. CDR3 nucleotide sequence: TGCAGTGCTACAACAGGACTAGCGGGGGGTACCTCCTACGAGCAGTACTTC. This gives the protein CSATTGLAGGTSYEQYF.